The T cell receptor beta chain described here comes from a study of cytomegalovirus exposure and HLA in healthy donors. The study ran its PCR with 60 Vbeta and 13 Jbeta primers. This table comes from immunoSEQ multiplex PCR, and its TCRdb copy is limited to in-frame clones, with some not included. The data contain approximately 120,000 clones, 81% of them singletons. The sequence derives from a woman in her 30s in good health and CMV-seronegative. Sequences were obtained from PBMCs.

The CDR3 coding sequence is TGTGCCAGCAGTGTCGGGACAGGGGCGACTGAAGCTTTCTTT. As protein: CASSVGTGATEAFF. The chain couples TRBV6-4 to TRBJ1-1, with 10 bases aligning to TRBD1. The V segment lost 4 bases and the J segment 5 bases; nucleotides outside the gene matches: 4. The germline V gene has CDR1 MRHNA and CDR2 SNTAGT. This CDR3 contains 14 residues.